The text below deals with one TCR beta chain. The sequenced template was cDNA made from the entire isolated RNA. Using immunoSEQ multiplex PCR, the repertoire was profiled, and TCRdb retains in-frame clones only, with some absent. The sample lists 900,000 or so clones, around a sixth occurring once. This entry belongs to a study of beta chain features in type 1 diabetes. In all sorted populations, purity surpassed 95%. V was pared by 4 bases and J by 0 bases, with 10 bases between. The CDR3 loop spans 15 amino acids. In germline, CDR1 is MDHEN, CDR2 SYDVKM. The chain carries TRBV28 and TRBJ2-1; D not resolved. This clonotype was sampled from a woman in her late teens or twenties in good health. Material for sequencing was naive CD4+ T cells from blood. CDR3 region: CASSSDSSSYNEQFF. CDR3 coding DNA: TGTGCCAGCAGTTCTGACTCGAGCTCCTACAATGAGCAGTTCTTC.